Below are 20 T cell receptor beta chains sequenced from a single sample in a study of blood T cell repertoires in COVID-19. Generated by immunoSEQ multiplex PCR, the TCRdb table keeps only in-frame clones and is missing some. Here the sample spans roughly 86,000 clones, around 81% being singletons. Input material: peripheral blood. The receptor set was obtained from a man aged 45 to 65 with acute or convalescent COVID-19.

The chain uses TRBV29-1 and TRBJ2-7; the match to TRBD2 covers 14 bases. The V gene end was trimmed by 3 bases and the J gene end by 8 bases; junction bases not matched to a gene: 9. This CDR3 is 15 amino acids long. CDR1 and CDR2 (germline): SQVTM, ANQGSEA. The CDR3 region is CSVDGGTSGRGKQYF. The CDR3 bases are TGCAGCGTTGATGGGGGGACTAGCGGGAGAGGAAAGCAGTACTTC.

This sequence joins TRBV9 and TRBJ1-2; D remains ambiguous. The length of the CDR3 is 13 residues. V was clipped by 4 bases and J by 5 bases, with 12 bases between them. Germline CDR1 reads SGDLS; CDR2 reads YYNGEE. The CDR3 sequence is CASSPTSLYGYTF. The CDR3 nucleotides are TGTGCCAGCAGCCCAACGAGCCTTTATGGCTACACCTTC.

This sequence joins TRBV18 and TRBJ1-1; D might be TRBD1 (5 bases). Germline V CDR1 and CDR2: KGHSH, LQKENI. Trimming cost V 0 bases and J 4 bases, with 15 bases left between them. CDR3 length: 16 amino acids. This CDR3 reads CASSPPIGDGATEAFF. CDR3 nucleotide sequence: TGTGCCAGCTCACCACCGATAGGGGATGGGGCCACTGAAGCTTTCTTT.

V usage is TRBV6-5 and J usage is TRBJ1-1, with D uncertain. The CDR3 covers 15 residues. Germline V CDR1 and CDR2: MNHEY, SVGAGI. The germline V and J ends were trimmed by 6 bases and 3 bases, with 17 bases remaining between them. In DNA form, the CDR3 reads TGTGCCAGCAGGTCCGGGAGCCAAGGCGACACTGAAGCTTTCTTT. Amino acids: CASRSGSQGDTEAFF.

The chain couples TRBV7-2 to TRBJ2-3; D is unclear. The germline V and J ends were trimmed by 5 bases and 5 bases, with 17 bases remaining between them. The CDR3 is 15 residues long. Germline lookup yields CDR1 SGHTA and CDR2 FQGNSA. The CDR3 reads CASSPLGYQRDTQYF. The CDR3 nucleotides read TGTGCCAGCAGCCCATTGGGCTACCAAAGAGATACGCAGTATTTT.

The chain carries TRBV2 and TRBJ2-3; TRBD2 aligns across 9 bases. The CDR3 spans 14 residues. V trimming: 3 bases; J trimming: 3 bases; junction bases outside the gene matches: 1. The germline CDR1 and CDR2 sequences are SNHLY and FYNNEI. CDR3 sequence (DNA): TGTGCCAGCAGTGAGGGACTAGCAACAGATACGCAGTATTTT. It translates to CASSEGLATDTQYF.

CDR3 residues: CASSYSFSAYSYEQYF. The CDR3 region has the DNA TGTGCCAGCAGTTACTCGTTCAGCGCATACTCCTACGAGCAGTACTTC. The chain recombines TRBV6-5 with TRBJ2-7; no firm D call. Germline values: CDR1 MNHEY, CDR2 SVGAGI. Trimming took 0 bases from V and 0 from J, leaving 12 bases between them. The CDR3 length is 16 residues.

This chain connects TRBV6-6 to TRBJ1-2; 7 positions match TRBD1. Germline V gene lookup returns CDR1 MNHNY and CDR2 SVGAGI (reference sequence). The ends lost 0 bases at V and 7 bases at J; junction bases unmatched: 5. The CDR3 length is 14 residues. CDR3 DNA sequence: TGTGCCAGCAGTTACTCCTCACAGGGGCTTGGCTACACCTTC. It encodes CASSYSSQGLGYTF.

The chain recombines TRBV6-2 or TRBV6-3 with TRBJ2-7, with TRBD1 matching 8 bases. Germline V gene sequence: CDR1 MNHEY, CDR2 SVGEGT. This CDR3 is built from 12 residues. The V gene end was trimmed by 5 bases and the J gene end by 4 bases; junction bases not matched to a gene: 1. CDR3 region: CASSHRGYEQYF. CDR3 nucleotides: TGTGCCAGCAGTCACAGGGGGTACGAGCAGTACTTC.

CDR3 amino acids: CASRGQVNQPQHF. In nucleotides, the CDR3 is TGTGCCAGCAGAGGACAGGTGAATCAGCCCCAGCATTTT. The chain is built from TRBV6-6 and TRBJ1-5, with 7 bases that match TRBD1. The CDR3 runs to 13 residues. V lost 6 bases to trimming and J lost 4 bases; unmatched junction nucleotides: 3. Germline values: CDR1 MNHNY, CDR2 SVGAGI (reference sequence).

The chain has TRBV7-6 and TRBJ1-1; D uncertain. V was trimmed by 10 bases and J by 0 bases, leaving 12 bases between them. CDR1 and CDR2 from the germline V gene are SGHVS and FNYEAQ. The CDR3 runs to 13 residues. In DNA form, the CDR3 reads TGTGCCACTGCAGCAGACTTGAACACTGAAGCTTTCTTT. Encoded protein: CATAADLNTEAFF.

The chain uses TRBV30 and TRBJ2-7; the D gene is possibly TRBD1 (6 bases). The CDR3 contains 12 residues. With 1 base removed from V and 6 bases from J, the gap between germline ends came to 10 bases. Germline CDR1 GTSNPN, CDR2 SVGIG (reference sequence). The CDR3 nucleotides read TGTGCCTGGAGTGCCCAGGGGATCGAGCAGTACTTC. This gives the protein CAWSAQGIEQYF.

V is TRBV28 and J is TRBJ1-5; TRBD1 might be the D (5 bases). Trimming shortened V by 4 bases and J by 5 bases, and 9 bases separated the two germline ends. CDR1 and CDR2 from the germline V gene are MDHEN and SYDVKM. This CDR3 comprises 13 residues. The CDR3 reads CASSSSRDQPQHF. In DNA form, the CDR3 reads TGTGCCAGCAGTTCCTCCAGGGATCAGCCCCAGCATTTT.

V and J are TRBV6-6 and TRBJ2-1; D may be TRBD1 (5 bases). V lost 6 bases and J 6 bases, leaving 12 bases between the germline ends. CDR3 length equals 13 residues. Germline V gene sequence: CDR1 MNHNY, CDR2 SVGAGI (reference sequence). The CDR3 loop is CASRQGGTNEQFF. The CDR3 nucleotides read TGTGCCAGCAGGCAGGGCGGAACCAATGAGCAGTTCTTC.

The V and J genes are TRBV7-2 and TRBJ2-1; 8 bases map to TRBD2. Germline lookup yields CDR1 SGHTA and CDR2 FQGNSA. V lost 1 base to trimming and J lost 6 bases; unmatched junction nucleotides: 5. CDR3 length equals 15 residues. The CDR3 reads CASSLGGLAGNEQFF. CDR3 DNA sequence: TGTGCCAGCAGCTTAGGCGGACTAGCAGGCAATGAGCAGTTCTTC.

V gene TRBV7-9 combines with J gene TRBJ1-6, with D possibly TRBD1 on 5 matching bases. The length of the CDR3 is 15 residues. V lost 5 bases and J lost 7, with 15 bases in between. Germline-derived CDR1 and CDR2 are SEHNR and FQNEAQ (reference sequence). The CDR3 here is CASSPGGGENSPLHF. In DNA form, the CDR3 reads TGTGCCAGCAGCCCAGGCGGAGGGGAAAATTCACCCCTCCACTTT.

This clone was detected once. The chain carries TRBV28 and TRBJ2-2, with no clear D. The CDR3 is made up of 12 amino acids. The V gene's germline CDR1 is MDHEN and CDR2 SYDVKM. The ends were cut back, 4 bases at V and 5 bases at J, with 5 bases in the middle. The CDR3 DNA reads TGTGCCAGCAGTTCCTCGACCGGGGAGCTGTTTTTT. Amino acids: CASSSSTGELFF.

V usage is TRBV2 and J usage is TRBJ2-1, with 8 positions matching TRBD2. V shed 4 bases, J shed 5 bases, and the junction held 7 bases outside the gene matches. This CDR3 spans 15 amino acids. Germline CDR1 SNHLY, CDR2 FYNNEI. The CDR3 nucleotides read TGTGCCAGCAGTGGACGGCGGGGGGTTAACAATGAGCAGTTCTTC. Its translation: CASSGRRGVNNEQFF.

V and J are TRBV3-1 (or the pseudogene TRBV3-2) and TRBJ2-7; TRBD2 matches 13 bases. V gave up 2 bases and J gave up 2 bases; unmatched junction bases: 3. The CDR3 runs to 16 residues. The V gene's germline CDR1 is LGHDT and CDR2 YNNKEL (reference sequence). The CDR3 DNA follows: TGTGCCAGCAGCCAATCTACTAGCGGGGGGGCCTACGAGCAGTACTTC. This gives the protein CASSQSTSGGAYEQYF.

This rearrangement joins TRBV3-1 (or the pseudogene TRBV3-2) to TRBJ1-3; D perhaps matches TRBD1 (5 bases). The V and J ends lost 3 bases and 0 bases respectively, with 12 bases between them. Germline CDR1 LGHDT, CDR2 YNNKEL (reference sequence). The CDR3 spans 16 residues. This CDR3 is CASSHRQSASGNTIYF. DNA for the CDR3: TGTGCCAGCAGCCATAGACAGTCCGCCTCTGGAAACACCATATATTTT.